This is a list of T cell receptor beta chains from one sample in a study of cytomegalovirus exposure and HLA in healthy donors. Using immunoSEQ multiplex PCR, the repertoire was profiled, and TCRdb retains in-frame clones only, with some absent. The sample includes over 75,000 clones, about 88% seen only once; the top ten take 2.4%. Sequencing input: PBMCs. These receptors came from a woman aged 50 to 60 in good health and CMV-seronegative. CDR3s include the opening cysteine and the closing phenylalanine or tryptophan. A D gene is named only where the DNA matches it firmly. Only some rows state a clone size, as once, few, many or a class for expanded clones.

j_call d_call clone_size v_call cdr3_nt cdr3_aa
TRBJ2-7 TRBD1 . TRBV10-2 TGCGCCAGCAGGCAGACAGGGGCTAAGGACGAGCAGTACTTC CASRQTGAKDEQYF
TRBJ2-2 TRBD2 once TRBV28 TGTGCCAGCAGCACGGCGGGAGGTACCGGGGAGCTGTTTTTT CASSTAGGTGELFF
TRBJ2-7 TRBD1 . TRBV27 TGTGCCAGCAGCAGACAGGGAACCTACGAGCAGTACTTC CASSRQGTYEQYF
TRBJ2-3 TRBD1 . TRBV29-1 TGCAGCGTTCTGACAGGGGGAAGCACAGATACGCAGTATTTT CSVLTGGSTDTQYF
TRBJ2-1 . . TRBV9 TGTGCCAGCAGCCCACAAACGATGGGGGGTGAGCAGTTCTTC CASSPQTMGGEQFF
TRBJ1-1 TRBD1 . TRBV14 TGTGCCAGCAGTCGCGTCCGACAGGGATGGGGTACTGAAGCTTTCTTT CASSRVRQGWGTEAFF
TRBJ2-2 . . TRBV7-9 TGTGCCAGCAGCCCGCGGCCGGGGGGCCTCGGGAGGCTGTTTTTT CASSPRPGGLGRLFF
TRBJ2-7 TRBD2 . TRBV7-9 TGTGCCAGCAGCACGACTAGCGGAACCTACGAGCAGTACTTC CASSTTSGTYEQYF
TRBJ2-5 TRBD1 . TRBV28 TGTGCCAGCAGTTCTAGACAGGGGTTCGAGACCCAGTACTTC CASSSRQGFETQYF
TRBJ2-1 . . TRBV19 TGTGCCAGTAGTACTCAGGGTTTTTCCCACAATGAGCAGTTCTTC CASSTQGFSHNEQFF
TRBJ2-7 . . TRBV5-4 TGTGCCAGCAGCTTGGGGGGGACATCCAACGAGCAGTACTTC CASSLGGTSNEQYF
TRBJ1-1 . . TRBV18 TGTGCCAGCTCACACCCCCCGACAGGAATGAACACTGAAGCTTTCTTT CASSHPPTGMNTEAFF
TRBJ2-1 . . TRBV27 TGTGCCAGCAGTCCGACGCCCACGGGGAATGAGCAGTTCTTC CASSPTPTGNEQFF
TRBJ1-1 . . TRBV7-3 TGTGCCAGCAGCCCCCGGGCGGGGGGCGGTTTCACGAACACTGAAGCTTTCTTT CASSPRAGGGFTNTEAFF
TRBJ1-5 . . TRBV6-1 TGTGCCAGCAGTGAAGCCACGACAGGATTTCAGCCCCAGCATTTT CASSEATTGFQPQHF
TRBJ1-2 . . TRBV4-1 TGCGCCAGCAGCCAAGTACAGTCCTCTAACTATGGCTACACCTTC CASSQVQSSNYGYTF
TRBJ1-2 TRBD1 . TRBV28 TGTGCCAGCACCCCCGGACAGGGCAACTATGGCTACACCTTC CASTPGQGNYGYTF
TRBJ2-3 . . TRBV5-4 TGTGCCAGCAGCTTGGCTGCGGGGGATACGCAGTATTTT CASSLAAGDTQYF
TRBJ2-3 . . TRBV5-4 TGTGCCAGCAGCTTGGCAGGATTAGATACGCAGTATTTT CASSLAGLDTQYF
TRBJ1-5 . few TRBV5-6 TGTGCCAGCAGCTTGGGACAAAGCAATCAGCCCCAGCATTTT CASSLGQSNQPQHF
TRBJ2-7 . . TRBV9 TGTGCCAGCAGCGTACTAGAAGGCTCCGAGCAGTACTTC CASSVLEGSEQYF
TRBJ1-4 . few TRBV4-1 TGCGCCAGCAGCCAACTCGGACTCACTAATGAAAAACTGTTTTTT CASSQLGLTNEKLFF
TRBJ1-4 . . TRBV7-2 TGTGCCAGCAGCTCAGGGACAAGAAATGAAAAACTGTTTTTT CASSSGTRNEKLFF
TRBJ1-1 TRBD1 . TRBV6-5 TGTGCCAGCAGTTACGAAATAGGGGGCTGGACTGAAGCTTTCTTT CASSYEIGGWTEAFF
TRBJ1-3 TRBD1 few TRBV27 TGTGCCAGCAGGTCGCTACAGGGGGGCTCTGGAAACACCATATATTTT CASRSLQGGSGNTIYF
TRBJ2-2 TRBD1 . TRBV7-9 TGTGCCAGCAGCTTCACAGGGGGCACCGGGGAGCTGTTTTTT CASSFTGGTGELFF
TRBJ1-5 . . TRBV28 TGTGCCAGCAGTTTAGGCCAGGGCATCAATCAGCCCCAGCATTTT CASSLGQGINQPQHF
TRBJ2-3 TRBD2 . TRBV5-1 TGCGCCAGCAGCTTGGTTGGGGGGGGAACAGATACGCAGTATTTT CASSLVGGGTDTQYF
TRBJ1-2 . . TRBV18 TGTGCCAGCTCACCACGCACATTTAACTATGGCTACACCTTC CASSPRTFNYGYTF
TRBJ2-3 . once TRBV14 TGTGCCAGCAGCCAACACGGGAGTTCGGTAGCAGATACGCAGTATTTT CASSQHGSSVADTQYF
TRBJ1-5 . . TRBV21-1 TGTGCCAGCAGCTTCCGACAGCGGGGTCAGCCCCAGCATTTT CASSFRQRGQPQHF
TRBJ1-1 . . TRBV20-1 TGCAGTGCTAACAGTATTGAAGCTTTCTTT CSANSIEAFF
TRBJ1-1 . . TRBV5-1 TGCGCCAGCACGGCGACAGGTGGGAACACTGAAGCTTTCTTT CASTATGGNTEAFF
TRBJ2-3 TRBD2 . TRBV4-2 TGTGCCAGCAGCCAACACGGGGGGGAGCCGCAGTATTTT CASSQHGGEPQYF
TRBJ1-5 . . TRBV19 TGTGCCAGTAGTATGTTCGCAGGGGTAAATCAGCCCCAGCATTTT CASSMFAGVNQPQHF
TRBJ2-1 . . TRBV27 TGTGCCAGCAGTTTGTTCCGGCGGGACTTAGGGGACAATGAGCAGTTCTTC CASSLFRRDLGDNEQFF
TRBJ1-4 TRBD1 . TRBV7-8 TGTGCCAGCAGCAAGGGGACAGGGGTTAATGAAAAACTGTTTTTT CASSKGTGVNEKLFF
TRBJ1-4 . few TRBV19 TGTGCCAGTAGTACTAGACAGAAGGGAAATGAAAAACTGTTTTTT CASSTRQKGNEKLFF
TRBJ1-2 TRBD1 . TRBV5-4 TGTGCCAGCAGCCGTGACAGGGGTGGTGGCTACACCTTC CASSRDRGGGYTF
TRBJ1-2 . . TRBV5-6 TGTGCCAGCAGCTTGGCGAACGGGGGTGGCTACACCTTC CASSLANGGGYTF